These T cell receptor beta chains were read from a single sample in a study of OX40 agonist ivuxolimab in advanced cancers. Clones were read by immunoSEQ multiplex PCR, and TCRdb kept only the in-frame ones, dropping some. The data contain under 20,000 clones, about 70% of them seen just once; the ten biggest clones take up about 13%. Source: CD4+ or CD8+ T cells sorted from blood, taken in a trial of the OX40 agonist ivuxolimab. Every receptor here comes from an adult with an advanced solid tumor such as melanoma, head and neck, liver or kidney cancer. Both conserved end residues are part of each CDR3. A D gene is named only where the DNA matches it firmly. Clone size is given for some rows only: seen once, a few or many times, or a class if the clone is expanded.

TRBJ2-7 | . | few | TRBV5-1 | TGCGCCAGCAGCTTGGCGCGGGACTACGAGCAGTACTTC | CASSLARDYEQYF
TRBJ1-4 | . | . | TRBV28 | TGTGCCAGCAGTTCGGTCCTGGGGGAAAAACTGTTTTTT | CASSSVLGEKLFF
TRBJ2-7 | . | once | TRBV9 | TGTGCCAGCAGCGTAGGGGGAAACTACCCGCAGTACTTC | CASSVGGNYPQYF
TRBJ2-3 | . | . | TRBV4-2 | TGTGCCAGCAGCCAACCTCAAGCCCAGGGAGATACGCAGTATTTT | CASSQPQAQGDTQYF
TRBJ1-6 | . | . | TRBV21-1 | TGTGCCAGCAGCCCCGGGATAGCTACACATCATAATTCACCCCTCCACTTT | CASSPGIATHHNSPLHF
TRBJ2-5 | TRBD1 | . | TRBV18 | TGTGCCAGCTCACCGCCGGGACAGGGATCTCCAATGTGGACCCAGTACTTC | CASSPPGQGSPMWTQYF
TRBJ1-2 | . | . | TRBV15 | TGTGCCACCAGCAGTCGGCCAGGACCTTACACCTTC | CATSSRPGPYTF
TRBJ2-3 | . | . | TRBV19 | TGTGCCAGTAGTATGGGGACACCAGATACGCAGTATTTT | CASSMGTPDTQYF
TRBJ2-5 | . | . | TRBV7-9 | TGTGCCAGCAGCCCCGAGACAGAGCAAGAGACCCAGTACTTC | CASSPETEQETQYF
TRBJ1-1 | . | . | TRBV5-4 | TGTGCCAGCAGCCCGGTTTCGGGTAACACTGAAGCTTTCTTT | CASSPVSGNTEAFF
TRBJ2-7 | . | . | TRBV7-8 | TGTGCCAGCAGCCCGAATGTTAATACCTACGAGCAGTACTTC | CASSPNVNTYEQYF
TRBJ2-7 | . | . | TRBV27 | TGTGCCAGCAGTTCCCGGGACGGGAAACTAAACTCCTACGAGCAGTACTTC | CASSSRDGKLNSYEQYF
TRBJ1-4 | . | . | TRBV7-9 | TGTGCCAGCAGCTTAGCGATCGCCACAACTAATGAAAAACTGTTTTTT | CASSLAIATTNEKLFF
TRBJ2-1 | TRBD2 | . | TRBV27 | TGTGCCAGCAGCGGACTAGACATGTCCTACAATGAGCAGTTCTTC | CASSGLDMSYNEQFF
TRBJ2-5 | TRBD1 | . | TRBV2 | TGTGCCAGCAGTGGGGCTCAGGGGGATCGAGAGACCCAGTACTTC | CASSGAQGDRETQYF
TRBJ2-7 | . | . | TRBV29-1 | TGCAGCGTTGAAGATCCCGGAAGGGTCGGCTACGAGCAGTACTTC | CSVEDPGRVGYEQYF
TRBJ2-3 | . | . | TRBV19 | TGTGCCAGTAGTAGGGCAAGCACAGATACGCAGTATTTT | CASSRASTDTQYF
TRBJ2-3 | TRBD2 | . | TRBV6-6 | TGTGCCAGCTCAGCGGGAGGGGTCACAGATACGCAGTATTTT | CASSAGGVTDTQYF
TRBJ2-2 | . | . | TRBV9 | TGTGCCAGCAGCGCTAGCATGGGGGTCCCGAACACCGGGGAGCTGTTTTTT | CASSASMGVPNTGELFF
TRBJ2-5 | . | once | TRBV5-4 | TGTGCCAGCAGCTTGGAACAAGAGACCCAGTACTTC | CASSLEQETQYF
TRBJ1-6 | TRBD1 | medium-sized | TRBV5-5 | TGTGCCAGCAGCTTCGGGACAGGCAGTTCACCCCTCCACTTT | CASSFGTGSSPLHF
TRBJ2-7 | . | few | TRBV5-4 | TGTGCCAGCAGCTTGGCTGGGGGGCGCGACTACGAGCAGTACTTC | CASSLAGGRDYEQYF
TRBJ2-3 | TRBD1 | . | TRBV4-3 | TGCGCCAGCAGCCAAGAAGGGACAGGCGCCACAGATACGCAGTATTTT | CASSQEGTGATDTQYF
TRBJ2-7 | TRBD2 | few | TRBV27 | TGTGCCAGCAGACCCCTCCCGGGACTATACTCCTACGAGCAGTACTTC | CASRPLPGLYSYEQYF
TRBJ2-1 | TRBD2 | . | TRBV11-2 | TGTGCCAGCAGGGACACAGAGCGGGAGTATGAGCAGTTCTTC | CASRDTEREYEQFF
TRBJ2-1 | . | . | TRBV7-3 | TGTGCCAGCAGCTTGGGGTCTGGGAATGAGCAGTTCTTC | CASSLGSGNEQFF
TRBJ2-3 | . | . | TRBV6-6 | TGTGCCAGCAGTTACAGGCCTGACTTAACCACAGATACGCAGTATTTT | CASSYRPDLTTDTQYF